These 27 T cell receptor beta chains came from one sample sequenced in a study of T cells after yellow fever vaccination. One entry per CDR3 protein results from TCRdb running MiXCR on the 5' RACE reads. Counted here are 350,000 or so distinct CDR3 sequences, roughly 8% occurring once; the ten biggest clones make up 17%. The specimen comprised PBMCs, sampled approximately 47 days after the first yellow fever vaccination. The receptors were gathered from a man younger than 35 who received the YFV17D yellow fever vaccine.

This chain joins TRBV7-8 and TRBJ2-3, with D perhaps matching TRBD1 (6 bases). V was clipped by 5 bases and J by 2 bases, with 14 bases between them. CDR3 length: 15 amino acids. CDR1 is SGHVS and CDR2 is FQNEAQ in the germline V gene. The CDR3 is CASSQYRGHTDTQYF. CDR3 sequence (DNA): TGTGCCAGCAGCCAATACCGGGGACACACAGATACGCAGTATTTT.

This clonotype showed up just a few times. The V gene is TRBV29-1, the J gene TRBJ2-3, with TRBD2 matching 7 bases. CDR1 SQVTM and CDR2 ANQGSEA come from the germline V gene. The J segment lost 2 bases and the V segment lost 4 bases, leaving 9 bases of the junction unmatched. The CDR3 consists of 15 residues. The CDR3 DNA reads TGCAGCGTTGTCTTTCTAGCGGAAAACACAGATACGCAGTATTTT. It is translated as CSVVFLAENTDTQYF.

This chain connects TRBV7-8 to TRBJ2-7, with D possibly matching TRBD2 (6 bases). This CDR3 has 15 residues. V was shortened by 5 bases and J by 6 bases, with 20 bases between the two germline ends. CDR1 is SGHVS and CDR2 is FQNEAQ in the germline V gene. This CDR3 reads CASSQLSGPTGEQYV. As DNA, the CDR3 is TGTGCCAGCAGCCAACTTAGCGGTCCTACCGGCGAGCAGTACGTC.

This clonotype has more than one count but fewer than ten. The V call is TRBV13, the J call TRBJ1-1; D possibly corresponds to TRBD1 (6 bases). Germline lookup yields CDR1 PRHDT and CDR2 FYEKMQ (reference sequence). The CDR3 is 14 residues long. V lost 6 bases and J lost 10, with 21 bases in between. The CDR3 bases are TGTGCCAGCAGGTTCGGGGAGGGGGTATCCGTAGCTTTCTTT. Amino acids: CASRFGEGVSVAFF.

This chain connects TRBV7-2 to TRBJ1-3; D is perhaps TRBD1 (6 bases). The V gene lost 0 bases and the J gene lost 4 bases, with 16 bases spanning the gap. Germline CDR1 is SGHTA and CDR2 is FQGNSA. This CDR3 is 17 amino acids long. CDR3 amino acids: CASSLALQGMGGNTIYF. The CDR3 nucleotides are TGTGCCAGCAGCTTAGCCCTACAGGGCATGGGGGGAAACACCATATATTTT. Variable domain in full (rest from reference TRBV7-2 and TRBJ1-3): GAGVSQSPSNKVTEKGKDVELRCDPISGHTALYWYRQSLGQGLEFLIYFQGNSAPDKSGLPSDRFSAERTGGSVSTLTIQRTQQEDSAVYLCASSLALQGMGGNTIYFGEGSWLTVV.

This clonotype was counted only a few times. The CDR3 here is CASSPEWGFIQYF. The CDR3 nucleotides are TGCGCCAGCAGCCCCGAATGGGGGTTCATTCAGTACTTC. The chain has TRBV4-3 and TRBJ2-4, with D perhaps TRBD1 or TRBD2 (5 bases each). The V end lost 4 bases, the J end lost 9 bases, and 13 bases lay between the germline ends. CDR3 length: 13 residues. Germline CDR1 and CDR2: LGHNA and YSLEER.

The chain has TRBV10-3 and TRBJ2-3; TRBD1 aligns across 7 bases. Losses at the gene ends were 6 bases for V and 3 bases for J; bases not matched to a gene: 6. Germline loops: CDR1 ENHRY, CDR2 SYGVKD. The CDR3 runs 14 residues. In DNA form, the CDR3 reads TGTGCCATCAGGATAAGGGGGCGAACAGATACGCAGTATTTT. This encodes CAIRIRGRTDTQYF.

This clonotype has a count of ten or more. This rearrangement joins TRBV12-3 or TRBV12-4 to TRBJ1-1; a weak D match, TRBD1 (6 bases). The V end was cut by 4 bases, the J end by 0 bases, with 9 bases between. The CDR3 contains 14 residues. The DNA of the CDR3 is TGTGCCAGCAGTTACGGACAGTTGAACACTGAAGCTTTCTTT. Its translation is CASSYGQLNTEAFF.

This clonotype was picked up a small number of times. This chain joins TRBV7-8 and TRBJ2-2, with 7 bases lining up with TRBD1. CDR1 SGHVS and CDR2 FQNEAQ come from the germline V gene. V lost 5 bases to trimming and J lost 5 bases; unmatched junction nucleotides: 11. This CDR3 has 16 amino acids. In DNA, the CDR3 is TGTGCCAGCAGCGGACGGCTAGGGGGCGAAACCGGGGAGCTGTTTTTT. This translates into CASSGRLGGETGELFF.

This chain joins TRBV27 and TRBJ1-2; TRBD1 is a possible D gene (6 bases). Trimming left V 4 bases short and J 5 bases short, with 14 bases between. CDR1 is MNHEY, CDR2 SMNVEV, per germline (reference sequence). The CDR3 totals 14 residues. CDR3 region: CASSYAAQGYGYTF. DNA of the CDR3: TGTGCCAGCAGTTATGCAGCCCAGGGGTATGGCTACACCTTC.

The chain links TRBV5-4 to TRBJ1-1; a possible D gene is TRBD1 (5 bases). Trimming took 4 bases from V and 2 from J, leaving 12 bases between them. Per germline, CDR1 SGHNT and CDR2 YYREEE (reference sequence). This CDR3 region has 14 residues. The CDR3 loop is CASSLSTDNTEAFF. In nucleotides, the CDR3 is TGTGCCAGCAGCCTATCGACAGATAACACTGAAGCTTTCTTT.

This clonotype was counted only a few times. The V gene is TRBV7-6, the J gene TRBJ1-4; tentative D call: TRBD1 (5 bases). The length of the CDR3 is 14 residues. Germline values: CDR1 SGHVS, CDR2 FNYEAQ. Trimming left V 5 bases short and J 9 bases short, with 16 bases between. CDR3: CASSASPGLQKLFF. DNA for the CDR3: TGTGCCAGCAGCGCCTCGCCGGGGCTGCAAAAACTGTTTTTT.

This clonotype was detected only a few times. CDR3 bases: TGTGCCTCCGGGGAAGCTACTAACTATGGCTACACCTTC. Amino acid sequence: CASGEATNYGYTF. This chain links TRBV12-3 or TRBV12-4 with TRBJ1-2; D remains ambiguous. Trimming cost V 11 bases and J 0 bases, with 13 bases left between them. The CDR3 extends over 13 amino acids.

This clonotype was counted ten times or more. The chain couples TRBV5-1 to TRBJ2-5, with D tentatively TRBD1 (6 bases). The CDR3 runs 17 residues. Germline V gene sequence: CDR1 SGHRS, CDR2 YFSETQ. The germline V and J ends were trimmed by 3 bases and 3 bases, with 21 bases remaining between them. CDR3 residues: CASSSQGSPPTKETQYF. For the CDR3, the DNA is TGCGCCAGCAGCTCACAGGGATCGCCCCCCACCAAAGAGACCCAGTACTTC.

This clonotype has more than one count but fewer than ten. The gene calls are TRBV4-1 and TRBJ2-7; no definite D call. This CDR3 region has 15 residues. Per germline, CDR1 MGHRA and CDR2 YSYEKL. V was trimmed by 0 bases and J by 3 bases, leaving 12 bases between them. The CDR3 coding sequence is TGCGCCAGCAGCCAAGATAGGCAACTTGGCTACGAGCAGTACTTC. Encoded protein: CASSQDRQLGYEQYF.

The chain recombines TRBV4-2 with TRBJ2-7; TRBD2 matches 9 bases. The length of the CDR3 is 16 residues. V lost 0 bases to trimming and J lost 4 bases; unmatched junction nucleotides: 7. Per the germline V gene, CDR1 is LGHNA and CDR2 is YNFKEQ. CDR3 loop: CASSQDSRLAAYEQYF. CDR3 nucleotide sequence: TGTGCCAGCAGCCAAGATTCTCGACTAGCGGCGTACGAGCAGTACTTC.

This clonotype has more than one count but fewer than ten. V gene TRBV27 combines with J gene TRBJ1-2; the D gene is possibly TRBD1 (5 bases). CDR3 size: 13 residues. Trimming left V 2 bases short and J 7 bases short, with 11 bases between. The V gene's germline CDR1 is MNHEY and CDR2 SMNVEV (reference sequence). The CDR3 bases are TGTGCCAGCAGTTTACAGGGTGTTGGTGGCTACACCTTC. Its translation: CASSLQGVGGYTF.

This clonotype was found a few times. V is TRBV20-1 and J is TRBJ2-3; D possibly corresponds to TRBD1 (5 bases). V was clipped by 5 bases and J by 4 bases, with 19 bases between them. CDR1 is DFQATT and CDR2 is SNEGSKA in the germline V gene (reference sequence). There are 15 residues in the CDR3. CDR3 sequence (DNA): TGCAGTGCTCACAATCCTAGGGAAGGGGCAGATACGCAGTATTTT. Protein: CSAHNPREGADTQYF.

The chain uses TRBV7-2 and TRBJ2-7; D is perhaps TRBD2 (6 bases). The germline V gene encodes CDR1 SGHTA and CDR2 FQGNSA. The CDR3 is 14 residues long. V was shortened by 1 base and J by 8 bases, with 15 bases between the two germline ends. The CDR3, as DNA: TGTGCCAGCAGCTTAGAGTTGAATGGACTACAGCAGTACTTC. This encodes CASSLELNGLQQYF.

This clonotype was seen a handful of times. The V and J genes are TRBV5-1 and TRBJ1-4; 7 positions match TRBD1. The length of the CDR3 is 13 residues. The germline CDR1 and CDR2 sequences are SGHRS and YFSETQ. V gave up 2 bases and J gave up 10 bases; unmatched junction bases: 5. CDR3 nucleotides: TGCGCCAGCAGCTTACAGGGGAGAGGAAAACTGTTTTTT. Its translation: CASSLQGRGKLFF.

This clonotype was seen a few times. The CDR3 region has the DNA TGTGCCAGCTCAATACTTACAGGGGGTAATGAGCAGTTCTTC. It translates to CASSILTGGNEQFF. This chain connects TRBV6-1 to TRBJ2-1; 8 bases match TRBD1. The V segment lost 8 bases and the J segment 7 bases; nucleotides outside the gene matches: 10. There are 14 residues in the CDR3. CDR1 is MNHNS, CDR2 SASEGT, per germline.

This clonotype was counted many times. The rearrangement links TRBV6-2 or TRBV6-3 to TRBJ2-1, with D maybe TRBD2 (6 bases). The CDR3 covers 13 residues. Trimming left V 8 bases short and J 0 bases short, with 8 bases between. Germline V gene data show CDR1 as MNHEY and CDR2 as SVGEGT. This CDR3 is CASGGSSYNEQFF. CDR3 coding DNA: TGTGCCAGCGGGGGGAGCTCCTACAATGAGCAGTTCTTC.

The CDR3 loop is CASLLAGADTQYF. The DNA of the CDR3 is TGTGCCAGTCTCCTAGCGGGGGCAGATACGCAGTATTTT. This rearrangement joins TRBV12-3 or TRBV12-4 to TRBJ2-3; 10 nucleotides match TRBD2. The CDR3 extends over 13 amino acids. The V and J ends lost 9 bases and 4 bases, in that order; junction bases with no gene match: 4.

The V gene is TRBV7-9, the J gene TRBJ2-7, with D possibly matching TRBD2 (6 bases). The V end was cut by 5 bases, the J end by 1 base, with 15 bases between. The germline gives CDR1 SEHNR, CDR2 FQNEAQ (reference sequence). The CDR3 consists of 15 residues. This CDR3 is CASSPAGGLSYEQYF. In DNA, the CDR3 is TGTGCCAGCAGCCCAGCCGGGGGATTATCCTACGAGCAGTACTTC. Full variable domain (rest looked up from reference TRBV7-9 and TRBJ2-7): DTGVSQNPRHKITKRGQNVTFRCDPISEHNRLYWYRQTLGQGPEFLTYFQNEAQLEKSRLLSDRFSAERPKGSFSTLEIQRTEQGDSAMYLCASSPAGGLSYEQYFGPGTRLTVT.

This clonotype occurred a few times. The genes are TRBV5-5 and TRBJ2-1; no clear D. The CDR3 runs to 15 residues. Germline V CDR1 and CDR2: SGHKS, YYEKEE (reference sequence). The V end was cut by 1 base, the J end by 9 bases, with 17 bases between. The CDR3 is CASSLRRTAWAEQFF. CDR3 DNA: TGTGCCAGCAGCTTGAGGCGAACGGCGTGGGCTGAGCAGTTCTTC.

The chain combines TRBV6-5 with TRBJ1-6; D is ambiguous. V lost 6 bases to trimming and J lost 8 bases, with 11 bases between them. CDR1 and CDR2 (germline): MNHEY, SVGAGI. This CDR3 has 13 amino acids. The CDR3, as DNA: TGTGCCAGCAGGTACGACGGAGATTCACCCCTCCACTTT. Protein: CASRYDGDSPLHF.

This clonotype was seen more than once but under ten times. The V call is TRBV3-1, the J call TRBJ2-5; D is possibly TRBD1 or TRBD2 (5 bases each). This CDR3 is built from 16 residues. Per the germline V gene, CDR1 is LGHDT and CDR2 is YNNKEL (reference sequence). Trimming left V 2 bases short and J 5 bases short, with 18 bases between. CDR3 sequence (DNA): TGTGCCAGCAGCCAATTTGGGGCCGGCGGGCGGGAGACCCAGTACTTC. This sequence encodes CASSQFGAGGRETQYF.